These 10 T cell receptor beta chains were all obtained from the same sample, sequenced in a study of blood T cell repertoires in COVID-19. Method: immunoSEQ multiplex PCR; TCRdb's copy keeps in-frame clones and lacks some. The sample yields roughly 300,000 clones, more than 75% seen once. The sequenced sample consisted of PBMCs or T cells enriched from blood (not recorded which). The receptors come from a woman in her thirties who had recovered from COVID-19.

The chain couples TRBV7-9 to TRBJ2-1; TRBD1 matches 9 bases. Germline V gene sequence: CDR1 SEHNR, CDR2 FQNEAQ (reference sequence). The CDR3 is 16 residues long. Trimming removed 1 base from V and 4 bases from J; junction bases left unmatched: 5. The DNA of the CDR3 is TGTGCCAGCAGCTTAGGCACCGGGACAGGGTACAATGAGCAGTTCTTC. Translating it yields CASSLGTGTGYNEQFF.

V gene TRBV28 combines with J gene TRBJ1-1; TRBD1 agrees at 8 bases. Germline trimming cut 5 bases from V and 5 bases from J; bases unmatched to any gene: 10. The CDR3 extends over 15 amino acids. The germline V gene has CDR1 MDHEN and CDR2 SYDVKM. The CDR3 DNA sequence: TGTGCCAGCAGTATCACTACAGGGGGGGGGACTGAAGCTTTCTTT. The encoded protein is CASSITTGGGTEAFF.

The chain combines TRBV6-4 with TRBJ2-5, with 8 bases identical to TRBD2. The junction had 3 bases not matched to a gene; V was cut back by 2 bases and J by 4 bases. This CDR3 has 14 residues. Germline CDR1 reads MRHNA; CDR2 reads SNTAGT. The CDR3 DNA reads TGTGCCAGCAGTGACACTAGCGGCCTAGAGACCCAGTACTTC. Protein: CASSDTSGLETQYF.

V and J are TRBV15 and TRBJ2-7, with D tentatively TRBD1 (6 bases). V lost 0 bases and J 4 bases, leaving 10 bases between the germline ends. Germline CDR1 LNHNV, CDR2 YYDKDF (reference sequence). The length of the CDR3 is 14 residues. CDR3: CATSREGASYEQYF. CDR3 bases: TGTGCCACCAGCAGAGAGGGGGCCTCATACGAGCAGTACTTC.

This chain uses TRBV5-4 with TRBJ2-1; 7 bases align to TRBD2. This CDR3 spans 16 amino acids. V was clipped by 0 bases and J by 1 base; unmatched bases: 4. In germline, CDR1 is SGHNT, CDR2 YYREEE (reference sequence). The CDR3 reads CASSLAGGGSYNEQFF. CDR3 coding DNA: TGTGCCAGCAGCTTGGCGGGCGGGGGATCCTACAATGAGCAGTTCTTC.

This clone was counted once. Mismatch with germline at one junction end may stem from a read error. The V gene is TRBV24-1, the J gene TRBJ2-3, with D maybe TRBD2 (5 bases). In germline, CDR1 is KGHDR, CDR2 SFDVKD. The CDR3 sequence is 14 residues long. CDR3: CATSETREPDTQYF. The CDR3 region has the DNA TGTGCCACTAGTGAGACGAGGGAGCCAGATACGCAGTATTTT.

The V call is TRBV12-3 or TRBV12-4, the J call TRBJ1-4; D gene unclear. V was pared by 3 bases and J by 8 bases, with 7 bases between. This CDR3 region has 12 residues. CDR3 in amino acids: CASSFTGEKLFF. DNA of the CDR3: TGTGCCAGCAGTTTTACGGGAGAAAAACTGTTTTTT.

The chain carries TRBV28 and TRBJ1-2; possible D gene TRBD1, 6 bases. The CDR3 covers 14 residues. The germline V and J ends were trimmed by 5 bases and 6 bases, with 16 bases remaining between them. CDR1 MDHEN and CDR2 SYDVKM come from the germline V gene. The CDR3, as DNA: TGTGCCAGCAGTACGAACAGGGAGTGGAATGGCTACACCTTC. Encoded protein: CASSTNREWNGYTF.

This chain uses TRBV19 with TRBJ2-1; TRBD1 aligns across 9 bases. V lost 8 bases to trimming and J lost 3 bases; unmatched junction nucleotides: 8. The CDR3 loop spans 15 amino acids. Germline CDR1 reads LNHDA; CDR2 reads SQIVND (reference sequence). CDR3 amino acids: CASRRPGQGYNEQFF. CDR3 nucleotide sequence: TGTGCCAGTCGAAGACCGGGACAGGGCTACAATGAGCAGTTCTTC. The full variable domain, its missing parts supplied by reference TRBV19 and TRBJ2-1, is DGGITQSPKYLFRKEGQNVTLSCEQNLNHDAMYWYRQDPGQGLRLIYYSQIVNDFQKGDIAEGYSVSREKKESFPLTVTSAQKNPTAFYLCASRRPGQGYNEQFFGPGTRLTVL.

In nucleotides, the CDR3 is TGTGCCAGCAGCTTAGGGGCAGGGCCTCATCAGCCCCAGCATTTT. This translates into CASSLGAGPHQPQHF. The chain recombines TRBV7-6 with TRBJ1-5; maybe TRBD1 (5 bases). Looked up from germline, CDR1 is SGHVS and CDR2 is FNYEAQ. This CDR3 is 15 amino acids long. V lost 1 base, J lost 5 bases, and 12 bases lay in between.